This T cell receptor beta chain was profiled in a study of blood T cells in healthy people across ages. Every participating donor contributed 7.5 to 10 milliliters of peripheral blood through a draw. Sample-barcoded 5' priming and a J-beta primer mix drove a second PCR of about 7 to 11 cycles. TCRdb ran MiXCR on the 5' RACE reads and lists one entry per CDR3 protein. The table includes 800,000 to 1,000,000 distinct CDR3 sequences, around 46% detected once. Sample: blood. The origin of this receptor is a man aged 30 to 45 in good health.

CDR3 sequence (DNA): TGCAGTGCTAGCCCGACGAGCTCCTACAATGAGCAGTACTTC. This translates into CSASPTSSYNEQYF. The chain recombines TRBV20-1 with TRBJ2-1; unclear D gene. The J call may be incorrect, as the DNA end agrees better with TRBJ2-7. Germline CDR1 DFQATT, CDR2 SNEGSKA (reference sequence). This CDR3 has 14 residues.